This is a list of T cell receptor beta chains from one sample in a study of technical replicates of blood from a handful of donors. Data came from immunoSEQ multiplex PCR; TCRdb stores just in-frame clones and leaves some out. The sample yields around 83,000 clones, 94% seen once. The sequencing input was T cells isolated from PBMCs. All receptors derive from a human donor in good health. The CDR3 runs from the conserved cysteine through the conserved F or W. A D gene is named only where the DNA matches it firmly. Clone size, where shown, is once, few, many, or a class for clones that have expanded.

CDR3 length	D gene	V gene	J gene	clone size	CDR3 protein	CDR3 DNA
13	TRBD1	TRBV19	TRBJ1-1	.	CASKTGGDTEAFF	TGTGCCAGTAAGACAGGGGGCGATACTGAAGCTTTCTTT
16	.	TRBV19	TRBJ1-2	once	CASSNPNIGDSLWRTF	TGTGCCAGTAGCAATCCGAACATCGGCGACTCCCTATGGAGAACCTTC
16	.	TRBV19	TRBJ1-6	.	CASSIRPGTYNSPLHF	TGTGCCAGTAGTATTAGGCCCGGGACCTATAATTCACCCCTCCACTTT
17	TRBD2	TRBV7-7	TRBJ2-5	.	CASSLPRTSGGEETQYF	TGTGCTAGCAGCTTACCCCGGACTAGCGGGGGGGAAGAGACCCAGTACTTC
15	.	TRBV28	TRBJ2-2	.	CASSLWSKSLGELFF	TGTGCCAGCAGTTTATGGAGCAAATCTTTAGGGGAGCTGTTTTTT
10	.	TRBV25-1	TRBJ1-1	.	CASRSTEAFF	TGTGCCAGCAGGAGCACTGAAGCTTTCTTT
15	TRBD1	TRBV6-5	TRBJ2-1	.	CASSYSGQGDNEQFF	TGTGCCAGCAGTTACTCAGGACAGGGGGACAATGAGCAGTTCTTC
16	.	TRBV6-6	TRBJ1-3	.	CASSPYGTNSGNTIYF	TGTGCCAGCAGTCCTTACGGGACTAACTCTGGAAACACCATATATTTT
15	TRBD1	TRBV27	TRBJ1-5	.	CASSLMRTGPSPQHF	TGTGCCAGCAGTTTGATGAGGACAGGGCCCTCGCCCCAGCATTTT
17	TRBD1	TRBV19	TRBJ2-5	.	CASSSPEGARGEETQYF	TGTGCCAGTAGTTCCCCCGAGGGGGCAAGAGGGGAAGAGACCCAGTACTTC
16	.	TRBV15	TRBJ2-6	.	CATSRDGNSGANVLTF	TGTGCCACCAGCAGAGACGGTAACTCTGGGGCCAACGTCCTGACTTTC
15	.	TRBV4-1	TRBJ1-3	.	CASSSGQTSGNTIYF	TGCGCCAGCAGCTCAGGACAGACCTCTGGAAACACCATATATTTT
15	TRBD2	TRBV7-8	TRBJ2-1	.	CASSSGTSGYNEQFF	TGTGCCAGCAGCTCCGGGACTAGCGGGTACAATGAGCAGTTCTTC
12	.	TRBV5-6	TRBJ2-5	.	CASSLVSETQYF	TGTGCCAGCAGCTTGGTTTCGGAGACCCAGTACTTC